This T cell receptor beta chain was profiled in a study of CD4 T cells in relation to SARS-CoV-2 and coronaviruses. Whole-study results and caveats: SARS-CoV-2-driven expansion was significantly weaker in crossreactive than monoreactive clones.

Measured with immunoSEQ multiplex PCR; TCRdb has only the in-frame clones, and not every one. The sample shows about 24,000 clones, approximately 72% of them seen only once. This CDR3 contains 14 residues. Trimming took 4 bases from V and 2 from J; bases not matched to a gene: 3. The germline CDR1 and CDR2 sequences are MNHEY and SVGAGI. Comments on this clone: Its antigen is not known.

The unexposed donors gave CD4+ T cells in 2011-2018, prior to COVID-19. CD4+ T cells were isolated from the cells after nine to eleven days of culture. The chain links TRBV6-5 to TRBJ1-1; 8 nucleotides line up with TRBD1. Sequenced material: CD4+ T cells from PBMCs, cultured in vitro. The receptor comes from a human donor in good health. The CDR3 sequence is CASSSTGANTEAFF. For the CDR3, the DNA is TGTGCCAGCAGTTCGACAGGGGCTAACACTGAAGCTTTCTTT.